A selection of T cell receptor beta chains follows, all from one sample in a study of cytomegalovirus exposure and HLA in healthy donors. Sequencing was performed with immunoSEQ multiplex PCR; in TCRdb, only in-frame clones are kept and a portion is missing. Of fewer than 200,000 clones in the sample, roughly 70% are singletons; the top ten hold more than 1.3%. What was sequenced was PBMCs. These TCRs come from a girl aged 5 to 17 in good health and CMV-seronegative. CDR3s include the opening cysteine and the closing phenylalanine or tryptophan. The D gene is left open where the match is weak. Clone size, where shown, is once, few, many, or a class for clones that have expanded.

D gene,V gene,J gene,clone size,CDR3 DNA,CDR3 protein
.,TRBV13,TRBJ2-1,.,TGTGCCAGCAGCCCCGTCCAGGAAGGTCAGTTCTTC,CASSPVQEGQFF
TRBD2,TRBV2,TRBJ2-5,.,TGTGCCAGCAGTGGGGGGCGGGAGGGGCGACAAGAGACCCAGTACTTC,CASSGGREGRQETQYF
.,TRBV6-5,TRBJ1-2,.,TGTGCCAGCAGAAACCCAGGGGACTATGGCTACACCTTC,CASRNPGDYGYTF
.,TRBV5-4,TRBJ2-5,.,TGTGCCAGCAGCTTGCCTTCCCTAGCGGAGACCCAGTACTTC,CASSLPSLAETQYF
TRBD2,TRBV5-1,TRBJ2-7,once,TGCGCCAGCAGCTTATCCGCCCGGGGGGGCGTGTACGAGCAGTACTTC,CASSLSARGGVYEQYF
.,TRBV5-1,TRBJ2-7,.,TGCGCCAGCAGCCAAGACACAGGGTACTACGAGCAGTACTTC,CASSQDTGYYEQYF
TRBD1,TRBV7-9,TRBJ1-2,few,TGTGCCAGCAGCTCTTCCTTGGACAGGCACGGCTACACCTTC,CASSSSLDRHGYTF
.,TRBV30,TRBJ1-1,.,TGTGCCTTGACACTGAACACTGAAGCTTTCTTT,CALTLNTEAFF
TRBD1,TRBV19,TRBJ1-5,.,TGTGCCAGTAGAACAGGGGGCATGCCCCAGCATTTT,CASRTGGMPQHF
.,TRBV5-1,TRBJ2-1,once,TGCGCCAGCAGCTTGACCGCTACGGGGAATGAGCAGTTCTTC,CASSLTATGNEQFF
.,TRBV11-2,TRBJ2-1,.,TGTGCCAGCGGGACACAGGCCTACAATGAGCAGTTCTTC,CASGTQAYNEQFF
TRBD1,TRBV27,TRBJ1-1,.,TGTGCCAGCAGTTTCAACAGGGGGCTCACTGAAGCTTTCTTT,CASSFNRGLTEAFF
.,TRBV30,TRBJ1-6,.,TGTGCCTGGATGGTAACTGCTTCACCCCTCCACTTT,CAWMVTASPLHF
TRBD1,TRBV7-6,TRBJ1-2,.,TGTGCCAGCAGCACTGGACAGGGGGCCAGAGGCTACACCTTC,CASSTGQGARGYTF
.,TRBV29-1,TRBJ2-1,.,TGCAGCGTTGAAGCGGGGGGCAGAGAGCAGTTCTTC,CSVEAGGREQFF
.,TRBV6-5,TRBJ1-1,.,TGTGCCAGCAGTTATCAGGGTTTTCAAAGTGAAGCTTTCTTT,CASSYQGFQSEAFF
.,TRBV6-5,TRBJ2-1,.,TGTGCCAGCAGTTACGCGGACAATGAGCAGTTCTTC,CASSYADNEQFF
TRBD1,TRBV27,TRBJ2-2,.,TGTGCCACCACCGACAGGGGCACCGGGGAGCTGTTTTTT,CATTDRGTGELFF
.,TRBV18,TRBJ2-7,once,TGTGCCAGCTCACCAAATGGCAGGGCTAGCTCCTACGAGCAGTACTTC,CASSPNGRASSYEQYF
.,TRBV6-1,TRBJ1-5,.,TGTGCCAGCAGTGATTGGTCAGGGAGGGAGGATCAGCCCCAGCATTTT,CASSDWSGREDQPQHF
TRBD2,TRBV18,TRBJ2-7,.,TGTGCCAGCTCCCGCGGGACCGGGAGGGCCGAGCAGTACTTC,CASSRGTGRAEQYF
.,TRBV7-9,TRBJ1-6,.,TGTGCCAGCCGAGCGGTCTCTTTGGCGGATTCACCCCTCCACTTT,CASRAVSLADSPLHF
.,TRBV7-2,TRBJ2-3,.,TGTGCCAGCAGCTCCCCTGAGGGTTCCACAGATACGCAGTATTTT,CASSSPEGSTDTQYF
.,TRBV4-2,TRBJ1-3,.,TGTGCCAGCAGCCCCCCAGGGGCAGATGGAAACACCATATATTTT,CASSPPGADGNTIYF
.,TRBV18,TRBJ1-1,.,TGTGCCAGCTCACCACCGAGCTTATCCTTCCTGCGGACTGAAGCTTTCTTT,CASSPPSLSFLRTEAFF
TRBD2,TRBV10-1,TRBJ2-7,.,TGCGCCAGCAGTCTACTAGCGGGGGGACCTCGAAACGAGCAGTACTTC,CASSLLAGGPRNEQYF
TRBD1,TRBV15,TRBJ2-2,.,TGTGCCACCAGCGGAAACCGGGACAGCTACACCGGGGAGCTGTTTTTT,CATSGNRDSYTGELFF
TRBD1,TRBV7-9,TRBJ2-1,.,TGTGCCAGCAGCTCAGGACAGGGGGCATACAATGAGCAGTTCTTC,CASSSGQGAYNEQFF
TRBD1,TRBV6-5,TRBJ1-2,.,TGTGCCAGCAGTAGACAGGGTGGCGGCTATGGCTACACCTTC,CASSRQGGGYGYTF
TRBD2,TRBV2,TRBJ2-7,.,TGTGCCAGCAGTGAAGCAAGATGGACTAGCGGGGGGCACGAGCAGTACTTC,CASSEARWTSGGHEQYF
.,TRBV18,TRBJ1-2,.,TGTGCCAGCTCACCACAGGGAGATGGCTACACCTTC,CASSPQGDGYTF
TRBD2,TRBV30,TRBJ2-1,.,TGTGCCTGGAGCGGGGGGGCGTGGGAGCAGTTCTTC,CAWSGGAWEQFF
TRBD1,TRBV13,TRBJ2-3,.,TGTGCCAGCAGCTTCGGACAGGGGACAGATACGCAGTATTTT,CASSFGQGTDTQYF
TRBD1,TRBV28,TRBJ1-2,.,TGTGCCAGCAGTCCGGGCGGGGCAGGGGGAAGTGGCTACACCTTC,CASSPGGAGGSGYTF
TRBD1,TRBV2,TRBJ2-7,.,TGTGCCAGCTTACACGGTGGGACAGGGGTCTACGAGCAGTACTTC,CASLHGGTGVYEQYF
.,TRBV6-5,TRBJ2-7,.,TGTGCCAGCAGCCCACAGGGTACCTACGAGCAGTACTTC,CASSPQGTYEQYF
.,TRBV6-5,TRBJ2-5,.,TGTGCCAGCAGTTACACCCTCCCGGGGGGCTCGGGGACCCAGTACTTC,CASSYTLPGGSGTQYF
.,TRBV20-1,TRBJ2-4,.,TGCAGTGCTTCCGGTTCCAACATTCAGTACTTC,CSASGSNIQYF
TRBD1,TRBV18,TRBJ2-7,.,TGTGCCAGCTCCCCTGGGACAGGGGTCAACGAGCAGTACTTC,CASSPGTGVNEQYF
TRBD2,TRBV5-6,TRBJ2-7,.,TGTGCCAGCAGCCCGTCGACTAGCGGGGGTGACGAGCAGTACTTC,CASSPSTSGGDEQYF
.,TRBV1,TRBJ1-2,.,TGCACCAGCAGCCAAGGGGTCAGGGCGTATCATGGCTACACCTTC,CTSSQGVRAYHGYTF